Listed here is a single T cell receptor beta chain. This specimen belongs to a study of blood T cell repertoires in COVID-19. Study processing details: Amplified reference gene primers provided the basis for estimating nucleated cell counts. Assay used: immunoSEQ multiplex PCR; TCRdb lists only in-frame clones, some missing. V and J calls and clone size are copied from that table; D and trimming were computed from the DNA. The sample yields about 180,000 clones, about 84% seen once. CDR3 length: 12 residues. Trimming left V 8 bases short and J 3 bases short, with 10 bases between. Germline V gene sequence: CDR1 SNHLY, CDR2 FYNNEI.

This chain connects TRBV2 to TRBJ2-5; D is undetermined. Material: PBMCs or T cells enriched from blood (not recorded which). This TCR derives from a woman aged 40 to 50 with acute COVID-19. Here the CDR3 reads CASGPVKETQYF. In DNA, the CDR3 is TGTGCCAGCGGGCCAGTAAAAGAGACCCAGTACTTC. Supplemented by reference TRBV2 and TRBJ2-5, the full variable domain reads EPEVTQTPSHQVTQMGQEVILRCVPISNHLYFYWYRQILGQKVEFLVSFYNNEISEKSEIFDDQFSVERPDGSNFTLKIRSTKLEDSAMYFCASGPVKETQYFGPGTRLLVL.